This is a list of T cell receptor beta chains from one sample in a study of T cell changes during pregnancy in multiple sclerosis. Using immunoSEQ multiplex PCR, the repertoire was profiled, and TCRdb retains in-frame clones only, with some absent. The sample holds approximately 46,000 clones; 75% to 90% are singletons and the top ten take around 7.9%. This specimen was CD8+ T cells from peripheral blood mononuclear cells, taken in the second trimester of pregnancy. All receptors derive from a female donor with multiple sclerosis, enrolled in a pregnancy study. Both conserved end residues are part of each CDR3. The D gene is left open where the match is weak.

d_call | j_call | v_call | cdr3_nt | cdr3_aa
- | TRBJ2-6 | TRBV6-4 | TGTGCCAGCAGTGACTCTAGCGGCTCTGGGGCCAACGTCCTGACTTTC | CASSDSSGSGANVLTF
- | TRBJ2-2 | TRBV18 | TGTGCCAGCTCGGCTATATTCTCGCGGGGGCAACCCGGGGAGCTGTTTTTT | CASSAIFSRGQPGELFF
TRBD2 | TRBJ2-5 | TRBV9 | TGTGCCAGCAGCCCCTGGGGCGGGAGGAGTCAAGAGACCCAGTACTTC | CASSPWGGRSQETQYF
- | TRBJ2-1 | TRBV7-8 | TGTGCCAGCACCCCAGCGAGCTCCTACAATGAGCAGTTCTTC | CASTPASSYNEQFF
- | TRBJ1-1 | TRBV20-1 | TGCAGTGCTAGGGACTCCGATTACGCTTTCTTT | CSARDSDYAFF
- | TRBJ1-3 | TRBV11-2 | TGTGCCAGCAGCCATCAGGCCTACTCTGGAAACACCATATATTTT | CASSHQAYSGNTIYF
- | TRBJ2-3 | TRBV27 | TGTGCCAGCTGTCGCGGGGTGAGCACAGATACGCAGTATTTT | CASCRGVSTDTQYF
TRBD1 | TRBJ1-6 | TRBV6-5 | TGTGCCAGCAGTCCGTGGACAGGGCGGAATTCACCCCTCCACTTT | CASSPWTGRNSPLHF
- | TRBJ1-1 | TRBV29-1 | TGCAGCTCGGGGGGTAAGAACACTGAAGCTTTCTTT | CSSGGKNTEAFF
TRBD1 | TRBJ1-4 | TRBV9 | TGTGCCAGCAGCGGAGCCGGGACAGGGGAACTGTTTTTT | CASSGAGTGELFF
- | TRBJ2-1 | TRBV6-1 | TGTGCCAGCGAGCAGGCAGGGGCCTACAATGAGCAGTTCTTC | CASEQAGAYNEQFF
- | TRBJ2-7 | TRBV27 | TGTGCCAGCACCCCCGGAGGGAGCTCCTACGAGCAGTACTTC | CASTPGGSSYEQYF
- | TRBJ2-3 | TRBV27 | TGTGCCAGCAGCCCCACTCCGACAGATACGCAGTATTTT | CASSPTPTDTQYF
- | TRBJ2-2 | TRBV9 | TGTGCCAGCAGCGTCGACATTACCGGGGAGCTGTTTTTT | CASSVDITGELFF
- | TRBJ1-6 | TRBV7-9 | TGTGCCAGCAGCTTAGTAGTTGATACAGCTGCTAATTCACCCCTCCACTTT | CASSLVVDTAANSPLHF
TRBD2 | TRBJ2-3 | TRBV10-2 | TGCGCCAGCTCGGGACTAGCGGGGGGAGATACGCAGTATTTT | CASSGLAGGDTQYF
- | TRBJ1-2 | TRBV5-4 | TGTGCCAGCAGCTTTCCCGGGGGCTACACCTTC | CASSFPGGYTF
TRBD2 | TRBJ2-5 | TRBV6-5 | TGTGCCAGCAGTCAGAGCGGGGGGGCCGGGGAGACCCAGTACTTC | CASSQSGGAGETQYF
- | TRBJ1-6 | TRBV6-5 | TGTGCCAGCAGTTCTCCAGGCCCCGTGTCATCACCCCTCCACTTT | CASSSPGPVSSPLHF
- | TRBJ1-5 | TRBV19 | TGTGCCAGTAGTACCAACAGGGGCAATCAGCCCCAGCATTTT | CASSTNRGNQPQHF
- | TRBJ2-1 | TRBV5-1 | TGCGCCAGCAGCTTGAACCGGGAGCAGTTCTTC | CASSLNREQFF